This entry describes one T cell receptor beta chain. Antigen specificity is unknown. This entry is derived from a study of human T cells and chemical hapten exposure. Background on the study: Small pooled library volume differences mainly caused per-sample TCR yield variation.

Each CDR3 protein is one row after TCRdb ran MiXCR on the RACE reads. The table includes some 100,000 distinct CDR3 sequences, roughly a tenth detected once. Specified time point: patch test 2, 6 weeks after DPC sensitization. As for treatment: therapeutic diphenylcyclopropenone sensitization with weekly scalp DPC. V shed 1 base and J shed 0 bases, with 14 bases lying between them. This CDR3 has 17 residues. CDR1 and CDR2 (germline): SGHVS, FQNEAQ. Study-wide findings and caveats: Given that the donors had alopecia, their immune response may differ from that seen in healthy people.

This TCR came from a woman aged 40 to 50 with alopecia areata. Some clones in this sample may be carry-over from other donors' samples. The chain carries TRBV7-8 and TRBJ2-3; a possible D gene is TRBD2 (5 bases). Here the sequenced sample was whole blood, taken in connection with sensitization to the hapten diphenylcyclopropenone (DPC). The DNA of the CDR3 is TGTGCCAGCAGCTTAGTTTCGGGAATTTCTAGCACAGATACGCAGTATTTT. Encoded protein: CASSLVSGISSTDTQYF.